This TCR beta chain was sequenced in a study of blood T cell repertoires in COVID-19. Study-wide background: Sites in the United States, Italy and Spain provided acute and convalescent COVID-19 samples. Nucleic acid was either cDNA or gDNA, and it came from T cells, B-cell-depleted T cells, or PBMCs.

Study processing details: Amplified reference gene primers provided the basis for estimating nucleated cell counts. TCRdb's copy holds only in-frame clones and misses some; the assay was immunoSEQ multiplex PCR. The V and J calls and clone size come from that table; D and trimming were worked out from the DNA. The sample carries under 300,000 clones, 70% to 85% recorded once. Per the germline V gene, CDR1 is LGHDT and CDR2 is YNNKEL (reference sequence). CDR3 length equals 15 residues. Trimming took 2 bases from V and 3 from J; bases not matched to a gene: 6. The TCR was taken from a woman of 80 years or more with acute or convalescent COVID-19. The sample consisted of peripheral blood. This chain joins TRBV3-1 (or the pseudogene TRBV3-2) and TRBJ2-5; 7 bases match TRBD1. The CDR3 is CASSQNPGGEETQYF. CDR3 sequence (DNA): TGTGCCAGCAGCCAAAACCCAGGGGGAGAAGAGACCCAGTACTTC.